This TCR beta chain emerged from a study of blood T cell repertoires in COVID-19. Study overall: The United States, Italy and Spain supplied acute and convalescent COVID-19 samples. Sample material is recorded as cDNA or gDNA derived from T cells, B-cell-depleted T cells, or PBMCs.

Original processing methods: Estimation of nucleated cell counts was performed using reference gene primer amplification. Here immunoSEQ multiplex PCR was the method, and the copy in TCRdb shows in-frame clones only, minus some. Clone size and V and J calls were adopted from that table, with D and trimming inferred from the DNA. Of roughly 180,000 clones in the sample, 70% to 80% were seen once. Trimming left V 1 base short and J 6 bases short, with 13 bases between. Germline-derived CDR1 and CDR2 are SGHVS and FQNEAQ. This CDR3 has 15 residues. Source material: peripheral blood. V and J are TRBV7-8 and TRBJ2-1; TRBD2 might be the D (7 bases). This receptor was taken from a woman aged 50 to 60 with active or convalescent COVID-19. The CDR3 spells CASSLGGGRSNEQFF. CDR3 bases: TGTGCCAGCAGCTTAGGGGGGGGCAGAAGCAATGAGCAGTTCTTC.